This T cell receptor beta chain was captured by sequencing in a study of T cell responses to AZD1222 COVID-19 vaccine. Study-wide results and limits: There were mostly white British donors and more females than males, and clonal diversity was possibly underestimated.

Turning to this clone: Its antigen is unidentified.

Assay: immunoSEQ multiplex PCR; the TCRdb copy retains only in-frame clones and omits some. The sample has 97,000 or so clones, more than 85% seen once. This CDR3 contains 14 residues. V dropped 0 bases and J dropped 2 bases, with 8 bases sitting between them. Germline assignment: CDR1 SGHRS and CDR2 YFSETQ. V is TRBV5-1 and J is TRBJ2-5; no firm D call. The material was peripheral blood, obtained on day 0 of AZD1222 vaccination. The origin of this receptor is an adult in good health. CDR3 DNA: TGCGCCAGCAGCTTGGCTAGGAGTCAAGAGACCCAGTACTTC. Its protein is CASSLARSQETQYF.